This is a list of T cell receptor beta chains from one sample in a study of T-cell memory formation after mild COVID-19. TCRdb passed the 5' RACE reads through MiXCR, listing each CDR3 protein once. Here the sample spans about 210,000 distinct CDR3 sequences, more than 9% being singletons. The source material was PBMCs or a T cell subset sorted from them (not recorded which). Receptor source: a man between 18 and 35 years old who had mild COVID-19 (a few samples of this study predate the infection). Cell type and time point are not known. Both conserved end residues are part of each CDR3. D genes are given only for firm matches. A clone size is listed for some rows: how often the clone was seen (once, few, many), or a class if it is expanded.

>-|16|TRBD1|TRBJ2-2|TRBV9
TGTGCCAGCAGCGTAGTGACAGGGCGAAACACCGGGGAGCTGTTTTTT
CASSVVTGRNTGELFF
>-|11|-|TRBJ2-1|TRBV20-1
TGCAGTGCTAGGGGTGGCGGTGAGCAGTTCTTC
CSARGGGEQFF
>once|14|-|TRBJ2-1|TRBV20-1
TGCAGTGCTCCTCGGTCGGGGGTCTACAATGAGCAGTTCTTC
CSAPRSGVYNEQFF
>few|17|-|TRBJ1-3|TRBV3-1
TGTGCCAGCAGCCAAACCCCCGACGGATTCTCTGGAAACACCATATATTTT
CASSQTPDGFSGNTIYF
>-|16|-|TRBJ2-7|TRBV12-3/TRBV12-4
TGTGCCAGCAGTTTAAGTCAGAAGAGAAGCTCCTACGAGCAGTACTTC
CASSLSQKRSSYEQYF
>-|14|-|TRBJ1-2|TRBV28
TGTGCCAGCAGTTTCCCGGCAGGGACCTATGGCTACACCTTC
CASSFPAGTYGYTF
>few|12|-|TRBJ2-3|TRBV29-1
TGCAGCGTAACGGCTAGCACAGATACGCAGTATTTT
CSVTASTDTQYF
>-|16|-|TRBJ1-5|TRBV6-6
TGTGCCAGCAGAGTTCGGACAGATTATAGCAATCAGCCCCAGCATTTT
CASRVRTDYSNQPQHF
>few|15|-|TRBJ2-3|TRBV5-1
TGCGCCAGCAACTCGGGCGAATCTAGCACAGATACGCAGTATTTT
CASNSGESSTDTQYF
>-|14|-|TRBJ2-7|TRBV2
TGTGCCAGCAGTACCAGTTCCCACTCCTACGAGCAGTACTTC
CASSTSSHSYEQYF
>-|15|-|TRBJ2-2|TRBV6-6
TGTGCCAGCAGGCGCAGGGGGGTGGGAACCGGGGAGCTGTTTTTT
CASRRRGVGTGELFF
>few|14|-|TRBJ2-1|TRBV19
TGTGCCAGTAGTGTTCAATCGGGGGCGAATGAGCAGTTCTTC
CASSVQSGANEQFF
>-|14|-|TRBJ2-7|TRBV6-1
TGTGCCAGCATGATGATACCCCTAGCCTACGAGCAGTACTTC
CASMMIPLAYEQYF
>few|15|-|TRBJ1-2|TRBV14
TGTGCCAGCAGCCAAGGTTGGCAGGCCTACTATGGCTACACCTTC
CASSQGWQAYYGYTF
>-|14|TRBD1|TRBJ2-2|TRBV7-2
TGTGCCAGCACCGCAGGGGGCTCCGCCGGGGAGCTGTTTTTT
CASTAGGSAGELFF
>-|13|-|TRBJ2-1|TRBV20-1
TGCAGTGCTAAGGGGAGGACCTACAATGAGCAGTTCTTC
CSAKGRTYNEQFF
>-|15|TRBD2|TRBJ2-5|TRBV7-3
TGTGCCAGCAGCAGAGAACGGGGGGGTTGGGAGACCCAGTACTTC
CASSRERGGWETQYF
>few|15|-|TRBJ1-2|TRBV4-3
TGCGCCAGCAGCCAAGAGCCAGAGTTTACCTATGGCTACACCTTC
CASSQEPEFTYGYTF
>many|13|TRBD1|TRBJ2-2|TRBV6-5
TGTGCCTTCCGGGACAGGCTCACCGGGGAGCTGTTTTTT
CAFRDRLTGELFF
>-|14|-|TRBJ1-1|TRBV6-2/TRBV6-3
TGTGCCAGCAGTTACTCGGGGGGGGGCACTGAAGCTTTCTTT
CASSYSGGGTEAFF
>-|11|-|TRBJ1-1|TRBV2
TGTGCCAGCCAGAGGGAGATTGAAGCTTTCTTT
CASQREIEAFF
>many|15|TRBD1|TRBJ2-2|TRBV9
TGTGCCAGCAGCGGAACAGGGGGTTACTCCGGGGAGCTGTTTTTT
CASSGTGGYSGELFF
>many|15|-|TRBJ1-1|TRBV24-1
TGTGCCACCAGTGATAGTCTGGGGGCGGCCACTGAAGCTTTCTTT
CATSDSLGAATEAFF
>few|13|-|TRBJ2-5|TRBV7-6
TGTGCCAGCAGCTTAACCTTCCAAGAGACCCAGTACTTC
CASSLTFQETQYF
>-|16|-|TRBJ1-4|TRBV7-6
TGTGCCAGCAGCTTATCACAGGGTCCTTCAAATGAAAAACTGTTTTTT
CASSLSQGPSNEKLFF
>-|15|TRBD2|TRBJ2-3|TRBV9
TGTGCCAGCAGCCACCCGGGACTATACACAGATACGCAGTATTTT
CASSHPGLYTDTQYF
>few|15|-|TRBJ2-2|TRBV7-6
TGTGCCAGCAGCCGGGGGCGCGGGTTCACCGGGGAGCTGTTTTTT
CASSRGRGFTGELFF
>many|14|-|TRBJ2-3|TRBV10-1
TGCGCCAGCAGTGAGAACATGATCACAGATACGCAGTATTTT
CASSENMITDTQYF
>-|14|TRBD2|TRBJ2-3|TRBV5-1
TGCGCCAGCAGCGCCGGACTAGCGGCAGATACGCAGTATTTT
CASSAGLAADTQYF
>-|13|TRBD1|TRBJ1-2|TRBV10-3
TGTGCCAGCGGACAGGGAGGGGGCTATGGCTACACCTTC
CASGQGGGYGYTF
>-|14|-|TRBJ2-2|TRBV20-1
TGCAGTGCTAGCCCGGTTTCAGACACCGGGGAGCTGTTTTTT
CSASPVSDTGELFF
>few|13|-|TRBJ1-1|TRBV7-8
TGTGCCAGCAGCCCCCGAAGCAACACTGAAGCTTTCTTT
CASSPRSNTEAFF
>-|11|-|TRBJ2-4|TRBV12-3/TRBV12-4
TGTGCCAGCTTGGGGGTGGACATTCAGTACTTC
CASLGVDIQYF
>many|15|-|TRBJ2-2|TRBV7-6
TGTGCCAGCAGCTCCTCGAGGGGGAACACCGGGGAGCTGTTTTTT
CASSSSRGNTGELFF
>-|14|-|TRBJ1-5|TRBV12-3/TRBV12-4
TGTGCCAGCACCTGGGGGGGGGCCAATCAGCCCCAGCATTTT
CASTWGGANQPQHF
>few|14|-|TRBJ1-2|TRBV6-5
TGTGCCAGCAGACGGACAGATTCTAACTATGGCTACACCTTC
CASRRTDSNYGYTF
>few|16|TRBD2|TRBJ2-3|TRBV5-1
TGCGCCAGCAGCACCAGCCTTAGCGGGCTGACAGATACGCAGTATTTT
CASSTSLSGLTDTQYF
>-|16|TRBD2|TRBJ2-3|TRBV27
TGTGCCAGCAGTTTCCGCGGGACTAGCTTTTTAGATACGCAGTATTTT
CASSFRGTSFLDTQYF
>many|13|-|TRBJ2-5|TRBV10-3
TGTGCCATCAGACGGGACCTAAGCGCGGTCCTATACTTC
CAIRRDLSAVLYF
>-|14|-|TRBJ2-7|TRBV5-1
TGCGCCAGCAGCGGGAGGGGGCGCGAATACGAGCAGTACTTC
CASSGRGREYEQYF